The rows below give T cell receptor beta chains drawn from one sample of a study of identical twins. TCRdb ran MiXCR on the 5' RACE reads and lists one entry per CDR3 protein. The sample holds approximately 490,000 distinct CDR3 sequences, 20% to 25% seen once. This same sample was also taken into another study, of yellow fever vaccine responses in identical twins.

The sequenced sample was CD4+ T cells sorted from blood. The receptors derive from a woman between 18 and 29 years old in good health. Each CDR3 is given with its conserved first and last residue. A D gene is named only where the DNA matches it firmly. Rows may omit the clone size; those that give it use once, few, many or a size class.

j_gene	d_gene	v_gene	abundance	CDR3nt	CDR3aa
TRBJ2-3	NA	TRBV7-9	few	TGTGCCAGCAGCTCCCGGGACCGCCCCACAGATACGCAGTATTTT	CASSSRDRPTDTQYF
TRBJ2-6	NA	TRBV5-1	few	TGCGCCAGCCAGTACGGCGGCGCTGGGGCCAACGTCCTGACTTTC	CASQYGGAGANVLTF
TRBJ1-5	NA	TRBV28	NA	TGTGCCAGCAGTTTAGAGACCGAGCGCCGGCCCCAGCATTTT	CASSLETERRPQHF
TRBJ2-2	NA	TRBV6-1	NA	TGTGCCAGCAGAGGCGAGGTGGCTGGGGGGTTGGAGCTGTTTTTT	CASRGEVAGGLELFF
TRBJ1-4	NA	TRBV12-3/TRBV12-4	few	TGTGCCAGCAGTCCGGTGGGCACGGGGAATGAAAAACTGTTTTTT	CASSPVGTGNEKLFF
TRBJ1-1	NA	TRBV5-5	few	TGTGCCAGCAGCTTGCGGCGCGACACTGAAGCTTTCTTT	CASSLRRDTEAFF
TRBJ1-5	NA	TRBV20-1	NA	TGCAGTGCTAGAGGACAGCCAAATCAGCCCCAGCATTTT	CSARGQPNQPQHF
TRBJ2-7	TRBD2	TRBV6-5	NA	TGTGCCAGCAGCCCTCCTAGCGGGAGAGCTAACTTC	CASSPPSGRANF
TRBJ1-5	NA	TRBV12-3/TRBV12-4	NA	TGTGCCAGCAGTTTCGGAAGTTCTAGCAATCAGCCCCAGCATTTT	CASSFGSSSNQPQHF
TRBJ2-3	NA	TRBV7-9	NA	TGTGCCAGCAGCTTAGTCTACAGCTACACAGATACGCAGTATTTT	CASSLVYSYTDTQYF
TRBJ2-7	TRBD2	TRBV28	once	TGTGCCAGCAGTTCCGGGACTAGCGGGAGTCACTACGAGCAGTACTTC	CASSSGTSGSHYEQYF
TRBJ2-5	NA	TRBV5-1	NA	TGCGCCAGCAGCCCTAAAGGAGAGACCCAGTACTTC	CASSPKGETQYF
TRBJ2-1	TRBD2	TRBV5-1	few	TGCGCCAGCAGCTTGACTGTACTAGCGGGCGGATTTAGAAACAATGAGCAGTTCTTC	CASSLTVLAGGFRNNEQFF
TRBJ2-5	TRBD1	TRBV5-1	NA	TGCGCCAGCAGCTTGTATCGACAGGGGGAGGGGACCCAGTACTTC	CASSLYRQGEGTQYF
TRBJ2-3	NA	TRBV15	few	TGTGCCACCAGCAGCGGGAGCGCAGATACGCAGTATTTT	CATSSGSADTQYF
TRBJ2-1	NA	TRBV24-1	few	TGTGCCACCAGTGACCCTACGAGGAATGAGCAGTTCTTC	CATSDPTRNEQFF
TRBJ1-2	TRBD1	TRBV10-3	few	TGTGCCATCAGTAACAGGGGGCGAGATGATGGCTACACCTTC	CAISNRGRDDGYTF
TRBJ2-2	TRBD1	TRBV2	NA	TGTGCCAGCACCGGGACAGGGCCCACCGGGGAGCTGTTTTTT	CASTGTGPTGELFF
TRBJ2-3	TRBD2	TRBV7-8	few	TGTGCCAGCAGTTACTCGACTAGCGGGAGGGCCAGGGATACGCAGTATTTT	CASSYSTSGRARDTQYF
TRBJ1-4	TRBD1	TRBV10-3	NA	TGTGCCATCAGTGCCCGGGACAGGAGCGAAAAACTGTTTTTT	CAISARDRSEKLFF
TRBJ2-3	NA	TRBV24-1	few	TGTGCCACCAGTGCGAACAGGGTTAACACAGATACGCAGTATTTT	CATSANRVNTDTQYF
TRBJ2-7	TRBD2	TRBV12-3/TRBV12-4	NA	TGTGCCAGCAGTTTAGACCCACTAGCGGGGCGCGAGCAGTACTTC	CASSLDPLAGREQYF
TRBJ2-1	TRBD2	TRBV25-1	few	TGTGCCAGCAGTGATAGTCGTGGGAGCGGGGGTAGGAATGAGCAGTTCTTC	CASSDSRGSGGRNEQFF
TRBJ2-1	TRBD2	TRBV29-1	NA	TGCAGCGTTGAAGGGCTAGCGGGGGGGATGGGAAGGGAGCAGTTCTTC	CSVEGLAGGMGREQFF
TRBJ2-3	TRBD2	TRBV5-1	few	TGCGCCTCCCGACTAGCGGAGAGCACAGATACGCAGTATTTT	CASRLAESTDTQYF
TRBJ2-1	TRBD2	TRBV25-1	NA	TGTGCCAGCAGTCCTCCCCCCGGGATAGCGGGAGGGCCTTGGTCCTACAATGAGCAGTTCTTC	CASSPPPGIAGGPWSYNEQFF
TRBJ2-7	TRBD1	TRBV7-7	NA	TGTGCCAGCAGCTTAAGACAGGGATCCAACGAGCAGTACTTC	CASSLRQGSNEQYF
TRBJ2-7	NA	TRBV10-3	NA	TGTGCCATCAGAGACAACTCCTACGAGCAGTACTTC	CAIRDNSYEQYF
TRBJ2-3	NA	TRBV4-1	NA	TGCGCCAGCACCGTATCGAGGGGGGGTAGGGGCACAGATACGCAGTATTTT	CASTVSRGGRGTDTQYF
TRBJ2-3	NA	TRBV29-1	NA	TGCAGCGCCGCAGGTCCCGGGGTCGATACGCAGTATTTT	CSAAGPGVDTQYF
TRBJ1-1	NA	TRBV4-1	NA	TGCGCCAGCAGCCAAGACCCATACTCGGGCTTTGAAGCTTTCTTT	CASSQDPYSGFEAFF
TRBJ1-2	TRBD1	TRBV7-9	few	TGTGCCAGCAGTTCGGACAGGGTCGGCTACACCTTC	CASSSDRVGYTF
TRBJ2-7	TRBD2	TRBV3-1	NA	TGTGCCAGCAGCCTCGGTCCTAGCGGATCATACGAGCAGTACTTC	CASSLGPSGSYEQYF